The subject of this entry is one T cell receptor beta chain. The sample is drawn from a study of ipilimumab plus nivolumab after autologous stem cell transplantation. Across the study: Typical patient got 5 ipilimumab doses and seven to nine nivolumab doses (median).

This CDR3 is built from 15 residues. The V end lost 5 bases, the J end lost 2 bases, and 13 bases lay between the germline ends. Germline CDR1 reads SGHVT; CDR2 reads SQSDAQ. Assay: immunoSEQ multiplex PCR; the TCRdb copy retains only in-frame clones and omits some. The sample includes roughly 12,000 clones, 65% to 75% seen only once; the top ten take about 10%. Checkpoint therapy with ipilimumab 1 mg/kg began 14 to 28 days after transplant. Source: PBMCs, taken in a trial of ipilimumab plus nivolumab as post-transplant consolidation. This sequence was found in a male donor with multiple myeloma. This chain links TRBV7-4 with TRBJ1-3; maybe TRBD1 (5 bases). CDR3 region: CASSTRDGAGNTIYF. The CDR3 bases are TGTGCCAGCAGCACCCGGGACGGTGCTGGAAACACCATATATTTT.